There are many counts of the clone carrying this TCR beta chain. Its matching antigen is unknown. The CDR3 consists of 18 residues. V shed 0 bases and J 2 bases; nucleotides not matched to a gene: 11. Germline CDR1 and CDR2: MGHRA and YSYEKL. The sample is drawn from a study of CD8 T cells in ankylosing spondylitis. The study, taken as a whole, reports: A TCR beta motif of roughly 8 highly homologous variants seemed to mark ankylosing spondylitis blood. As reported, disease-linked clones showed significant enrichment in matched ankylosing spondylitis synovial fluid.

Making the TCR beta libraries involved quantitative 5'-RACE with molecular barcodes. TCRdb used MiXCR to reprocess the 5' RACE reads, holding one entry per CDR3 protein. Of under 450,000 distinct CDR3 sequences in the sample, 17% were seen once. Sequenced input: blood, either unsorted or a sorted T cell fraction (not recorded which). V usage is TRBV4-1 and J usage is TRBJ1-2; 8 nucleotides match TRBD1. This TCR derives from a male donor with ankylosing spondylitis. The CDR3 spells CASSQEGTGFFPNYGYTF. The CDR3 nucleotides are TGCGCCAGCAGCCAAGAGGGGACAGGTTTCTTCCCGAACTATGGCTACACCTTC.